This T cell receptor beta chain was documented in a study of regulatory and conventional T cells in breast cancer (dated by TCRdb to the mid-2010s). V is cut by 1 base and J by 5 bases, and the space between the germline ends is 14 bases. The CDR3 numbers 15 residues from cysteine through phenylalanine. Here the CDR3 DNA is all that survives: 45 bases in frame from base 1. CDR1 and CDR2 are read off the germline V gene (reference sequence) as SGHNT and YYREEE. Library prep was done by PCR. The sample was run on an Illumina MiSeq. TCRdb trimmed public reads at Q25 via fastp, called clones via MiXCR and kept in-frame beta chains. Rows merge per CDR3 protein into single entries with the most common DNA and genes. This sample comprises under 20,000 distinct CDR3 sequences, approximately 29% of them detected only once. Jointly, the top ten make up 1.5% to 2% of the sample. With respect to this clonotype: Its target antigen remains unknown. No quality values exist for individual bases; no much larger clone is one base distant.

The receptor was isolated from a female donor in good health. What was sequenced was conventional T cells from blood. Recombination joined TRBV5-4 with TRBJ2-3; the D element might be TRBD1 or TRBD2, as each aligns at 5 bases. The CDR3 loop reads CASSLQRDPKDTQYF. The DNA sequence is given as TGTGCCAGCAGCTTGCAAAGGGACCCAAAAGATACGCAGTATTTT.